The T cell receptor (beta chain) described here comes from a study of blood T cells in healthy people across ages. This clonotype was counted only a few times. With V trimmed by 5 bases and J by 4 bases, 9 bases remained unmatched. The CDR3 contains 17 residues. A second PCR, run for about 7 to 11 cycles, used a sample-barcoded 5' primer plus a J-beta primer mix. A template-switch adaptor that had 12 random nucleotides put a tag on each cDNA molecule. Using its own MiXCR run on the 5' RACE reads, TCRdb lists one record per CDR3 protein. The sample records approximately 1,700,000 distinct CDR3 sequences, about 39% being singletons.

The origin of this receptor is a human donor in good health. Material: blood. The chain is built from TRBV12-3 or TRBV12-4 and TRBJ2-1; 12 bases are shared with TRBD2. This chain's CDR3 is CASSTRLAGAQYNEQFF. The DNA for the CDR3 is TGTGCCAGCAGTACACGACTAGCGGGGGCCCAATACAATGAGCAGTTCTTC.